A selection of T cell receptor beta chains follows, all from one sample in a study of CD8+CD57+ T cells in acquired aplastic anemia. One entry per CDR3 protein, called by TCRdb with MiXCR from the reads. The table shows about 150,000 distinct CDR3 sequences, with approximately 52% occurring only once. Sequenced input: sorted CD4+, CD8+, or CD8+CD57+ T cells (not recorded which) from PBMCs. The receptors here all came from a human donor with aplastic anemia. Both conserved end residues are part of each CDR3. Fields, in order: J gene, clone size, V gene, D gene, CDR3 DNA, CDR3 protein. A D gene is named only where the DNA matches it firmly. Clone size is given for some rows only: seen once, a few or many times, or a class if the clone is expanded.

TRBJ2-2 | many | TRBV6-1 | TRBD1 | TGTGCCAGCACCTTGGACAGGGGGCATAACGGGGAGCTGTTTTTT | CASTLDRGHNGELFF
TRBJ1-6 | NA | TRBV19 | NA | TGTGCCAGTACCCCCCGGGTGGGTGGATCACCCCTCCACTTT | CASTPRVGGSPLHF
TRBJ2-3 | NA | TRBV19 | TRBD2 | TGTGCCAGTAGCCACGTGGGGGGACTAGCAGGCTCAGATACGCAGTATTTT | CASSHVGGLAGSDTQYF
TRBJ1-2 | NA | TRBV7-8 | NA | TGTGCCAGCAGCTTATACCGGGGTGCCTATGGCTACACCTTC | CASSLYRGAYGYTF
TRBJ2-3 | NA | TRBV7-9 | NA | TGTGCCACCCCCCTGACAGATACAGATACGCAGTATTTT | CATPLTDTDTQYF
TRBJ1-5 | NA | TRBV6-7 | NA | TGTGCCAGCAGTTTTAATCAGCCCCAGCATTTT | CASSFNQPQHF
TRBJ2-5 | few | TRBV10-3 | NA | TGTGCCATCAGTGATGGAGTGGTGGAGACCCAGTACTTC | CAISDGVVETQYF
TRBJ2-1 | many | TRBV20-1 | TRBD1 | TGCAGTGCGAACCCAGGGGGCAATGAGCAGTTCTTC | CSANPGGNEQFF
TRBJ1-1 | few | TRBV2 | NA | TGTGCCAGCAGTTACCCTAAGGGGGGCTACACTGAAGCTTTCTTT | CASSYPKGGYTEAFF
TRBJ2-7 | NA | TRBV12-3/TRBV12-4 | NA | TGTGCCAGCAGTTTAGAGCAGAGAACATACGAGCAGTACTTC | CASSLEQRTYEQYF
TRBJ2-1 | NA | TRBV7-8 | NA | TGTGCCAGCAGCTTAGCTGGTTCTTGGGAGCAGTTCTTC | CASSLAGSWEQFF
TRBJ2-1 | NA | TRBV2 | TRBD2 | TGTGCCAGCCGGAGCCAGGGACTAGACTACAATGAGCAGTTCTTC | CASRSQGLDYNEQFF
TRBJ1-2 | many | TRBV6-1 | NA | TGTGCCAGCTCAAAAGGCCGGGACCAATATGGCTACACCTTC | CASSKGRDQYGYTF
TRBJ2-5 | NA | TRBV7-2 | NA | TGTGCCAGCAGCCCCGGCTGGGAGACCCAGTACTTC | CASSPGWETQYF
TRBJ2-3 | NA | TRBV2 | NA | TGTGCCAGCAGCTTGCCGGTCTCAGATACGCAGTATTTT | CASSLPVSDTQYF
TRBJ2-7 | few | TRBV4-1 | TRBD1 | TGCGCCAGCAGCCAAGCCTCAACAGGGGTGGCCTACGAGCAGTACTTC | CASSQASTGVAYEQYF
TRBJ2-7 | NA | TRBV10-3 | NA | TGTGCCATCAGTGAGTCGCCCCGACACCGCTCCTACGAGCAGTACTTC | CAISESPRHRSYEQYF
TRBJ2-4 | NA | TRBV2 | TRBD2 | TGTGCCAGCAGTGTAGCGGAGGGAGGGTACATTCAGTACTTC | CASSVAEGGYIQYF
TRBJ1-2 | NA | TRBV24-1 | TRBD1 | TGTGCCAGCAGCCAAAAGGGACAGGGCTATGGCTACACCTTC | CASSQKGQGYGYTF
TRBJ2-1 | few | TRBV10-1 | NA | TGCGCCAGCAGTGAGTACGTCTCCCTCCCTCGCAATGAGCAGTTCTTC | CASSEYVSLPRNEQFF
TRBJ1-4 | many | TRBV6-1 | TRBD1 | TGTGCCAGCAGTGGGGACAGAAATGAAAAACTGTTTTTT | CASSGDRNEKLFF
TRBJ2-7 | once | TRBV6-5 | NA | TGTGCCAGCGGTTATACCGGCGGCTCCTACGAGCAGTACTTC | CASGYTGGSYEQYF
TRBJ1-5 | many | TRBV19 | NA | TGTGCCAGTAGTATTTTTCCGGGGGTCAGCAATCAGCCCCAGCATTTT | CASSIFPGVSNQPQHF
TRBJ1-5 | NA | TRBV19 | NA | TGTGCCAGCCTACCGATAGGGGAGAATCAGCCCCAGCATTTT | CASLPIGENQPQHF
TRBJ2-7 | NA | TRBV6-5 | NA | TGTGCCAGCAGTTATCAGGACGCCTTTGACGAGCAGTACTTC | CASSYQDAFDEQYF
TRBJ2-1 | many | TRBV4-1 | TRBD2 | TGCGCCAGCAGCCAAGTGGGAGGGAATGTAAATGAGCAGTTCTTC | CASSQVGGNVNEQFF
TRBJ1-1 | NA | TRBV4-3 | TRBD1 | TGCGCCAGCAGCCAAGGGACAGGGATATCGTCTGAAGCTTTCTTT | CASSQGTGISSEAFF
TRBJ2-1 | NA | TRBV29-1 | NA | TGCAGCCAAGGGCAAAGGGCAGCAAGCTCCTACAATGAGCAGTTCTTC | CSQGQRAASSYNEQFF
TRBJ2-1 | many | TRBV13 | NA | TGTGCCAGCAGCTTAGGGGGCGTCTACAATGAGCAGTTCTTC | CASSLGGVYNEQFF
TRBJ2-5 | many | TRBV20-1 | TRBD2 | TGCAGTGCTAGGCCGGGACTAGCGGAAGAGACCCAGTACTTC | CSARPGLAEETQYF
TRBJ1-5 | many | TRBV4-3 | NA | TGCGCCAGCAGCCAAGATCGGTTGGGGGGCCAGCCCCAGCATTTT | CASSQDRLGGQPQHF
TRBJ1-2 | NA | TRBV5-6 | NA | TGTGCCAGCAGCTTGGTCAGGGGTGGTGGCTACACCTTC | CASSLVRGGGYTF
TRBJ1-1 | many | TRBV7-9 | NA | TGTGCCAGCAGCTTAGTGACAGGATTGAACACTGAAGCTTTCTTT | CASSLVTGLNTEAFF
TRBJ1-2 | NA | TRBV5-1 | TRBD1 | TGCGCCAGCAGCTTGGATCGGGCGACAGGGGAAGGCTACACCTTC | CASSLDRATGEGYTF
TRBJ2-3 | NA | TRBV19 | TRBD2 | TGTGCCAGTAGTATCGGACTAGCGGCAGATACGCAGTATTTT | CASSIGLAADTQYF
TRBJ1-1 | many | TRBV7-9 | TRBD1 | TGTGCCAGCAGTTTCCAACCGGGACAGGTTACCACTGAAGCTTTCTTT | CASSFQPGQVTTEAFF
TRBJ2-1 | few | TRBV7-8 | NA | TGTGCCAGCAGCCGCCGGACTTACAATGAGCAGTTCTTC | CASSRRTYNEQFF
TRBJ2-3 | few | TRBV11-2 | TRBD2 | TGTGCCAGCAGCCCCCGGACTAGCGCAACAGATACGCAGTATTTT | CASSPRTSATDTQYF
TRBJ2-5 | NA | TRBV20-1 | TRBD2 | TGCAGTGCCAAGAGAGCGGGGTACCAAGAGACCCAGTACTTC | CSAKRAGYQETQYF
TRBJ1-2 | few | TRBV9 | NA | TGTGCCAGCAGCGTAGTCGCATCCGGGAGCTATGGCTACACCTTC | CASSVVASGSYGYTF
TRBJ2-2 | few | TRBV24-1 | NA | TGTGCCACCAGTGATCCAACGGTAGCCACCGGGGAGCTGTTTTTT | CATSDPTVATGELFF
TRBJ2-4 | NA | TRBV25-1 | NA | TGTGCCAGCAGTGAGCAGGGAAGAGTCCTAGCCAAAAACATTCAGTACTTC | CASSEQGRVLAKNIQYF
TRBJ2-4 | NA | TRBV20-1 | NA | TGCAGTGCTGAAGACAGTTATACTTTAGCCAAAAACATTCAGTACTTC | CSAEDSYTLAKNIQYF
TRBJ2-1 | few | TRBV29-1 | NA | TGCAGCGTTGACGAGAATGAGCAGTTCTTC | CSVDENEQFF
TRBJ2-7 | NA | TRBV20-1 | TRBD1 | TGCAGTGCTGTAGGGACAGGGGACTTCTACGAGCAGTACTTC | CSAVGTGDFYEQYF
TRBJ2-7 | NA | TRBV11-2 | NA | TGTGCCAGCAGCTTAGGCGGGGCGACCTACGAGCAGTACTTC | CASSLGGATYEQYF
TRBJ2-1 | NA | TRBV19 | NA | TGTGCCAGTAGTATCACTAGTGGGGTCTTAAATGAGCAGTTCTTC | CASSITSGVLNEQFF
TRBJ2-7 | once | TRBV11-2 | NA | TGTGCCAGCAGCTTAGATGCCGAGCAGTACTTC | CASSLDAEQYF
TRBJ1-6 | many | TRBV12-3/TRBV12-4 | NA | TGTGCCAGCAGTTTAGCTGGGAATTCACCCCTCCACTTT | CASSLAGNSPLHF
TRBJ2-7 | NA | TRBV24-1 | TRBD2 | TGTGCCACCAGTGCCGCCGGGGGGTATGCTGGATACGAGCAGTACTTC | CATSAAGGYAGYEQYF
TRBJ2-2 | many | TRBV12-5 | TRBD1 | TGTGCTAGCTCCGGACATGACAGGGGCACCGGGGAGCTGTTTTTT | CASSGHDRGTGELFF
TRBJ2-2 | many | TRBV7-7 | NA | TGTGCTAGCAGCCCCCGGACAGCCGGGGAGCTGTTTTTT | CASSPRTAGELFF
TRBJ2-7 | NA | TRBV20-1 | TRBD1 | TGCAGTGCTAGAAATCTACAGGGGGAAGGCGAGCAGTACTTC | CSARNLQGEGEQYF